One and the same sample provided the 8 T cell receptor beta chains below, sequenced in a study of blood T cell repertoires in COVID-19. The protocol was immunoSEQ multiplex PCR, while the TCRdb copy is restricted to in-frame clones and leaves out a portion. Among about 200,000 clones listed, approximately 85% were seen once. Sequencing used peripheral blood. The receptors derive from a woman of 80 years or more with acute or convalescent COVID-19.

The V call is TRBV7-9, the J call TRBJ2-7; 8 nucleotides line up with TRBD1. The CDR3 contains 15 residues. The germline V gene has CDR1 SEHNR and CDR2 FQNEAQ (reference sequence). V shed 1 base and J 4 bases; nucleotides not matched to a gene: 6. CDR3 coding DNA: TGTGCCAGCAGCTTAGTAATGCAGGGGGCTTACGAGCAGTACTTC. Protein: CASSLVMQGAYEQYF.

The CDR3 reads CASSSLRGANQPQHF. CDR3 DNA: TGTGCCAGCAGTTCCCTACGGGGGGCAAACCAGCCCCAGCATTTT. V is TRBV27 and J is TRBJ1-5; TRBD1 is a possible D gene (6 bases). Trimming took off 4 bases at V and 7 bases at J, with 17 bases between the two ends. The CDR3 is 15 residues long. CDR1 and CDR2 (germline): MNHEY, SMNVEV (reference sequence).

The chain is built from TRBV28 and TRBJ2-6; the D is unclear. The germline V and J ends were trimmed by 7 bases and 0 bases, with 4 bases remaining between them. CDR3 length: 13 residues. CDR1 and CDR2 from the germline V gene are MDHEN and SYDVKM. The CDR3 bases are TGTGCCAGCACTAACTCTGGGGCCAACGTCCTGACTTTC. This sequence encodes CASTNSGANVLTF.

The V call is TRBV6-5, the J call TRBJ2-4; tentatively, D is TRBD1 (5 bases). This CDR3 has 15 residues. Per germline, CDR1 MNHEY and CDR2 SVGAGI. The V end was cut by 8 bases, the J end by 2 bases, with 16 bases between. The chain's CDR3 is CASPRSPGTKNIQYF. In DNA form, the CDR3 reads TGTGCCAGCCCTAGGTCTCCAGGGACCAAAAACATTCAGTACTTC.

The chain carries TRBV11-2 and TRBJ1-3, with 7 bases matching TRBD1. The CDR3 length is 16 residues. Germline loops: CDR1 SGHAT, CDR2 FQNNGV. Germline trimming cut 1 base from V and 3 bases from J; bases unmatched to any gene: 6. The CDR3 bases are TGTGCCAGCAGCTTAGTTCCGACAGGGTTTGGAAACACCATATATTTT. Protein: CASSLVPTGFGNTIYF.

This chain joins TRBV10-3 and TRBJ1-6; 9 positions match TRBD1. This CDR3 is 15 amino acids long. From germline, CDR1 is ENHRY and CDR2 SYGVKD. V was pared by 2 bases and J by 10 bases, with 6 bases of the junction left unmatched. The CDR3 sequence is CAISEIRQGESPLHF. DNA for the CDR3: TGTGCCATCAGTGAGATAAGACAGGGGGAGTCACCCCTCCACTTT.

The CDR3 is CASTLLAVETQYF. CDR3 coding DNA: TGTGCCAGCACCCTACTAGCAGTGGAGACCCAGTACTTC. The V gene is TRBV12-3 or TRBV12-4, the J gene TRBJ2-5, with a weak D call TRBD2 (6 bases). The CDR3 length is 13 residues. V lost 7 bases and J 5 bases, leaving 14 bases between the germline ends.

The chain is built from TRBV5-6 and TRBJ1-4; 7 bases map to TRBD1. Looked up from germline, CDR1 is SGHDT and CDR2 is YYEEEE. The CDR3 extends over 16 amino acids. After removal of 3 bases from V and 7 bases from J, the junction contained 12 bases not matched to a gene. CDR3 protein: CASSWRIQGVGEKLFF. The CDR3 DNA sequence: TGTGCCAGCAGCTGGCGGATTCAGGGGGTGGGTGAAAAACTGTTTTTT.